This T cell receptor (beta chain) was identified during a study of blood T cell repertoires in COVID-19 (dated by TCRdb to 2020 to 2021). With respect to the entire study: Collaborator samples came from the United States, Italy and Spain and covered acute and convalescent phases of COVID-19. The material from the prospective study consisted of cDNA or gDNA derived from T cells, B-cell-depleted T cells, or PBMCs. The dataset comprised deeply sampled blood TCRbeta repertoires from subjects exposed to, actively infected with, or recovered from COVID-19. The repertoires were released in a freely available public database intended as a resource for research on the immune response to SARS-CoV-2. Samples came from the ongoing ImmuneRACE study (first 160 participants) plus 1,254 subjects from 6 global collaborators. Sample metadata almost always included a de-identified subject ID, COVID-19 status, age in years and sex. Where HLA class I and class II types were available, the types were taken from metadata supplied by the sample provider, not from assay-based typing.

TCRbeta CDR3 regions were amplified from genomic DNA by means of the immunoSEQ Assay, a bias-controlled multiplex PCR. Regarding the original processing steps: Nucleated cell counts per sample were estimated from amplification of reference gene primers within the assay. To quantify the absolute abundance of each unique TCRbeta CDR3 rearrangement, sequence reads were collapsed and filtered. For each sample, productive Simpson clonality was calculated as the square root of Simpson's diversity index over productive rearrangements. TCRdb holds this immuneACCESS table with in-frame rearrangements only. Some clones are missing; in checked studies, unresolved V genes explain under half, and the rest has no known cause. The DNA was the basis for D and trimming; V, J and clone size are from that table. The sample table holds under 300,000 clones, of which 84% were seen once. The ten largest clones take up 4% to 4.5% of the sample.

Collaborating institutions collected whole blood in K2EDTA tubes following their own protocols. Collaborator samples were shipped for TCRbeta analysis as frozen whole blood, isolated PBMCs, or DNA extracted from either sample type. CDR1 SQVTM and CDR2 ANQGSEA are derived from the germline V gene. Reading from cysteine to phenylalanine, the CDR3 counts 12 amino acids. This entry keeps only the CDR3 DNA: 36 bases, framed from base 1. V was cut back by 6 bases and J by 1 base, leaving a gap of 9 bases between them. General findings and caveats noted by the study authors: The amount of clinical and demographic metadata varied by source and participant and was provided uncurated.

Concerning this clone itself: Its antigen remains undetermined. Base quality data are lacking; no much larger clone is found one base away.

The chain couples TRBV29-1 to TRBJ1-1, with no confidently assigned D gene. This TCR was recovered from a man aged 45-65 years with acute or convalescent COVID-19. The sequencing sample was made of peripheral blood. The CDR3 region has the sequence CSVNSGNTEAFF. The DNA sequence is as follows: TGCAGCGTAAACTCCGGGAACACTGAAGCTTTCTTT.